These 27 T cell receptor beta chains were sequenced from one sample in a study of cytomegalovirus exposure and HLA in healthy donors. Only in-frame clones appear in the TCRdb table, and some are missing; sequencing was by immunoSEQ multiplex PCR. The sample yields 220,000 or so clones, just over 90% seen once. Sequencing was carried out using PBMCs. These receptors all stem from a woman aged 18-29 years in good health and CMV-seronegative.

This sequence joins TRBV10-3 and TRBJ1-2; 7 bases are a match to TRBD1. CDR3 length: 15 amino acids. In germline, CDR1 is ENHRY, CDR2 SYGVKD. V lost 8 bases, J lost 4 bases, and 13 bases stayed unmatched. The CDR3 nucleotides read TGTGCCATCGTAGAGCCGGGACAGCCCTCCTATGGCTACACCTTC. It encodes CAIVEPGQPSYGYTF.

This chain joins TRBV5-1 and TRBJ1-4; no definite D call. The germline gives CDR1 SGHRS, CDR2 YFSETQ. Trimming removed 0 bases at V and 8 bases at J, with 11 bases between. The CDR3 contains 14 residues. The CDR3 protein is CASSLERAGEKLFF. The CDR3 region has the DNA TGCGCCAGCAGCTTGGAGAGGGCAGGCGAAAAACTGTTTTTT.

DNA of the CDR3: TGTGCCAGTAGTACTGGACAGGGGAAGGCTGAAGCTTTCTTT. Protein sequence: CASSTGQGKAEAFF. The chain links TRBV19 to TRBJ1-1, with 9 positions matching TRBD1. CDR1 LNHDA and CDR2 SQIVND come from the germline V gene (reference sequence). The CDR3 loop spans 14 amino acids. V was pared by 4 bases and J by 6 bases, with 6 bases of the junction left unmatched.

V and J are TRBV19 and TRBJ2-5, with a possible D match to TRBD2 (5 bases). The V end lost 2 bases, the J end lost 2 bases, and 15 bases lay between the germline ends. The CDR3 has 16 residues. Germline V gene lookup returns CDR1 LNHDA and CDR2 SQIVND (reference sequence). Here the CDR3 reads CASSISLGNSQETQYF. DNA of the CDR3: TGTGCCAGTAGTATAAGTCTCGGGAATTCTCAAGAGACCCAGTACTTC.

This sequence joins TRBV4-1 and TRBJ1-1, with 8 bases matching TRBD1. From germline, CDR1 is MGHRA and CDR2 YSYEKL. V lost 1 base and J lost 1; bases outside the gene matches: 2. The CDR3 is made up of 15 amino acids. CDR3 sequence reads: CASSQVTGGNTEAFF. The CDR3 region has the DNA TGCGCCAGCAGCCAAGTAACAGGGGGGAACACTGAAGCTTTCTTT.

The chain uses TRBV5-1 and TRBJ2-1; TRBD2 is a possible D gene (6 bases). From germline, CDR1 is SGHRS and CDR2 YFSETQ. The CDR3 sequence is 17 residues long. The ends were cut back, 2 bases at V and 5 bases at J, with 20 bases in the middle. The CDR3 loop reads CASSFGTVPGPHNEQFF. CDR3 nucleotide sequence: TGCGCCAGCAGCTTCGGGACTGTCCCGGGACCCCACAATGAGCAGTTCTTC.

This chain connects TRBV6-4 to TRBJ2-2; TRBD2 matches at 15 bases. The CDR3 is made up of 18 amino acids. V lost 6 bases, J lost 0 bases, and 5 bases stayed unmatched. Germline-derived CDR1 and CDR2 are MRHNA and SNTAGT. The CDR3 spells CASSRTSGRGSNTGELFF. DNA of the CDR3: TGTGCCAGCAGCCGGACTAGCGGGAGGGGCTCGAACACCGGGGAGCTGTTTTTT.

The chain couples TRBV7-6 to TRBJ2-7; a weak D match, TRBD1 (6 bases). The CDR3 has 18 amino acids. In germline, CDR1 is SGHVS, CDR2 FNYEAQ. V gave up 5 bases and J gave up 0 bases, with 23 bases separating them. In DNA form, the CDR3 reads TGTGCCAGCAGCCGGTCGGGGAACAGGGACCCAAGCTCCTACGAGCAGTACTTC. Protein product: CASSRSGNRDPSSYEQYF. The full variable domain, completed using reference TRBV7-6 and TRBJ2-7, is GAGVSQSPRYKVTKRGQDVALRCDPISGHVSLYWYRQALGQGPEFLTYFNYEAQQDKSGLPNDRFSAERPEGSISTLTIQRTEQRDSAMYRCASSRSGNRDPSSYEQYFGPGTRLTVT.

The J gene is TRBJ1-1, the V gene TRBV5-4; D not resolved. Germline V gives CDR1 SGHNT, CDR2 YYREEE (reference sequence). The CDR3 consists of 11 residues. V lost 2 bases, J lost 4 bases, and 3 bases lay in between. The CDR3 region is CASSFGTEAFF. For the CDR3, the DNA is TGTGCCAGCAGCTTCGGCACTGAAGCTTTCTTT.

V is TRBV28 and J is TRBJ1-1; maybe TRBD1 (6 bases). The CDR3 is 17 residues long. In germline, CDR1 is MDHEN, CDR2 SYDVKM. V lost 4 bases and J lost 0, with 18 bases in between. The chain's CDR3 is CASSSSNRAVMNTEAFF. The DNA of the CDR3 is TGTGCCAGCAGTTCCTCAAACAGGGCTGTAATGAACACTGAAGCTTTCTTT.

This chain links TRBV6-6 with TRBJ1-5; D possibly corresponds to TRBD1 (5 bases). Germline V gene sequence: CDR1 MNHNY, CDR2 SVGAGI (reference sequence). The CDR3 loop spans 16 amino acids. Trimming cost V 5 bases and J 0 bases, with 14 bases left between them. The DNA for the CDR3 is TGTGCCAGCAGTCCAGGGACTGAATATAGCAATCAGCCCCAGCATTTT. This encodes CASSPGTEYSNQPQHF.

V is TRBV11-1 and J is TRBJ2-3; 9 bases are shared with TRBD1. CDR1 and CDR2 from the germline V gene are SGHAT and FQDESV (reference sequence). This CDR3 contains 16 residues. V was pared by 1 base and J by 2 bases, with 4 bases of the junction left unmatched. CDR3 in amino acids: CASSLGGTGTTDTQYF. The CDR3 region has the DNA TGTGCCAGCAGCTTAGGAGGGACAGGGACCACAGATACGCAGTATTTT.

This clone was detected only once. The genes are TRBV27 and TRBJ2-1; D unclear. The ends were cut back, 7 bases at V and 7 bases at J, with 14 bases in the middle. This CDR3 is 13 amino acids long. CDR1 MNHEY and CDR2 SMNVEV come from the germline V gene (reference sequence). The CDR3 bases are TGTGCCAGCATGAGGCTAGTAAATAATGAGCAGTTCTTC. Translated: CASMRLVNNEQFF.

J is TRBJ1-5 and V is TRBV28; TRBD1 might be the D (5 bases). Germline loops: CDR1 MDHEN, CDR2 SYDVKM. V was pared by 1 base and J by 6 bases, with 10 bases between. The CDR3 is made up of 14 amino acids. CDR3 sequence: CASSLSQVVQPQHF. The CDR3 region has the DNA TGTGCCAGCAGTTTATCACAGGTGGTTCAGCCCCAGCATTTT.

The chain combines TRBV6-5 with TRBJ1-5; perhaps TRBD1 as D (5 bases). V lost 5 bases and J lost 4, with 9 bases in between. CDR1 and CDR2 from the germline V gene are MNHEY and SVGAGI. This CDR3 region has 13 residues. The CDR3 here is CASSPDRNQPQHF. The CDR3 coding sequence is TGTGCCAGCAGTCCCGACAGAAATCAGCCCCAGCATTTT.

The rearrangement links TRBV6-5 to TRBJ1-6; D gene uncertain. Trimming shortened V by 7 bases and J by 8 bases, and 6 bases separated the two germline ends. Looked up from germline, CDR1 is MNHEY and CDR2 is SVGAGI. This CDR3 spans 11 amino acids. Here the CDR3 DNA reads TGTGCCAGCACTCAGGATTCACCCCTCCACTTT. It translates to CASTQDSPLHF.

The J gene is TRBJ1-4, the V gene TRBV30, with 10 bases matching TRBD1. The V and J ends lost 5 bases and 7 bases, in that order; junction bases with no gene match: 4. Germline lookup yields CDR1 GTSNPN and CDR2 SVGIG (reference sequence). The CDR3 length is 13 residues. Here the CDR3 reads CAWETGGLEKLFF. In DNA form, the CDR3 reads TGTGCCTGGGAGACAGGGGGCCTTGAAAAACTGTTTTTT. Full variable domain (remainder filled in from reference TRBV30 and TRBJ1-4): SQTIHQWPATLVQPVGSPLSLECTVEGTSNPNLYWYRQAAGRGLQLLFYSVGIGQISSEVPQNLSASRPQDRQFILSSKKLLLSDSGFYLCAWETGGLEKLFFGSGTQLSVL.

The chain couples TRBV7-6 to TRBJ1-5; TRBD1 might be the D (5 bases). The CDR3 is made up of 13 amino acids. Per germline, CDR1 SGHVS and CDR2 FNYEAQ. Between the trimmed V and J ends, which lost 5 bases and 7 bases, there was a span of 12 bases. This CDR3 is CASSAGYDQPQHF. The CDR3 DNA reads as TGTGCCAGCAGCGCAGGGTATGACCAGCCCCAGCATTTT.

The chain combines TRBV5-1 with TRBJ1-5; tentative D call: TRBD1 (5 bases). V gave up 0 bases and J gave up 7 bases, with 11 bases separating them. This CDR3 spans 14 amino acids. The V gene's germline CDR1 is SGHRS and CDR2 YFSETQ. The CDR3 spells CASSLVGGEQPQHF. Written as DNA, the CDR3 is TGCGCCAGCAGCTTGGTGGGGGGAGAGCAGCCCCAGCATTTT.

The chain has TRBV28 and TRBJ1-4, with 8 bases matching TRBD1. Germline CDR1 and CDR2: MDHEN and SYDVKM. The CDR3 length is 15 residues. The ends lost 5 bases at V and 5 bases at J; junction bases unmatched: 7. Here the CDR3 DNA reads TGTGCCAGCAGTCCTACCGGGACAGGCAATGAAAAACTGTTTTTT. Protein product: CASSPTGTGNEKLFF.

V gene TRBV6-1 combines with J gene TRBJ1-5; D perhaps matches TRBD1 (6 bases). CDR1 is MNHNS and CDR2 is SASEGT in the germline V gene. Trimming took off 6 bases at V and 4 bases at J, with 10 bases between the two ends. The CDR3 is 13 residues long. The CDR3 nucleotides read TGTGCCAGCAGGAGCACAGGGAATCAGCCCCAGCATTTT. This codes for CASRSTGNQPQHF.

The chain employs TRBV14 and TRBJ2-7; TRBD1 matches 9 bases. The CDR3 runs 14 residues. CDR1 is SGHDN, CDR2 FVKESK, per germline. The V segment lost 4 bases and the J segment 2 bases; nucleotides outside the gene matches: 3. In DNA form, the CDR3 reads TGTGCCAGCAGCCCCGGGACAGGGCCCTACGAGCAGTACTTC. Its translation is CASSPGTGPYEQYF. Based on the CDR3 plus reference TRBV14 and TRBJ2-7, the full variable domain is EAGVTQFPSHSVIEKGQTVTLRCDPISGHDNLYWYRRVMGKEIKFLLHFVKESKQDESGMPNNRFLAERTGGTYSTLKVQPAELEDSGVYFCASSPGTGPYEQYFGPGTRLTVT.

The gene calls are TRBV19 and TRBJ2-1; 12 nucleotides line up with TRBD1. The CDR3 covers 15 residues. V was pared by 6 bases and J by 9 bases, with 9 bases of the junction left unmatched. Looked up from germline, CDR1 is LNHDA and CDR2 is SQIVND (reference sequence). CDR3 amino acids: CASSPGQGASVEQFF. CDR3 nucleotides: TGTGCCAGTAGCCCGGGACAGGGGGCGTCGGTTGAGCAGTTCTTC.

This clone was seen only a few times. Written as DNA, the CDR3 is TGTGCCAGCAGTGATGGGGGGGGACATCAGCCCCAGCATTTT. Translating it yields CASSDGGGHQPQHF. The chain recombines TRBV6-1 with TRBJ1-5, with D perhaps matching TRBD1 (5 bases). Per the germline V gene, CDR1 is MNHNS and CDR2 is SASEGT. The V end lost 3 bases, the J end lost 5 bases, and 11 bases lay between the germline ends. This CDR3 is 14 amino acids long.

The genes are TRBV5-1 and TRBJ2-5; D not resolved. The germline V gene encodes CDR1 SGHRS and CDR2 YFSETQ. The ends were cut back, 3 bases at V and 4 bases at J, with 10 bases in the middle. The CDR3 totals 13 residues. The CDR3, as DNA: TGCGCCAGCAGCTCTCTAAGAGGAGAGACCCAGTACTTC. As protein: CASSSLRGETQYF.

This clone appeared a few times. The genes are TRBV18 and TRBJ2-7, with 8 bases aligning to TRBD2. J gave up 4 bases and V 4 bases, and 3 bases lay outside the gene matches. CDR3 length equals 13 residues. Germline V gives CDR1 KGHSH, CDR2 LQKENI. CDR3 protein: CASSQRESYEQYF. DNA of the CDR3: TGTGCCAGCTCACAGCGGGAGTCGTACGAGCAGTACTTC.

The V and J genes are TRBV6-4 and TRBJ1-2; D is uncertain. Trimming removed 8 bases from V and 8 bases from J, with 18 bases in between. CDR3 length: 13 amino acids. Germline values: CDR1 MRHNA, CDR2 SNTAGT. The CDR3 sequence is CASRDGRTGGYTF. The CDR3 DNA reads as TGTGCCAGCCGCGATGGTCGGACGGGAGGCTACACCTTC.